The present T cell receptor beta chain was sequenced within a study of regulatory T cells in long-lasting Graves disease. Relying on iRepertoire HTBI primers and Arm-PCR of CDR3 regions, the team built TCR beta libraries. TCRdb independently ran MiXCR on the multiplex PCR reads; one entry per CDR3 protein. This repertoire shows around 420,000 distinct CDR3 sequences, approximately 15% found once; its top ten account for approximately 7.8%. Documented time point: newly diagnosed GD, antithyroid drugs for less than 3 months. Following extraction of RNA from PBMCs, that RNA was used to make the TCR library. CDR3 size: 14 residues. V lost 7 bases to trimming and J lost 6 bases, with 19 bases between them. CDR1 and CDR2 (germline): SGHRS, YFSETQ. This clonotype has a single count. This sample was also put to use in a study of T cells in Graves' hyperthyroidism and ophthalmopathy.

The TCR originated in a middle-aged woman with Graves disease. The V and J genes are TRBV5-1 and TRBJ1-1; unclear D gene. Specimen: peripheral blood mononuclear cells (PBMCs), collected at new diagnosis, from a patient treated with antithyroid drugs. In nucleotides, the CDR3 is TGCGCCAGCTCCCCGGTGAGTGGGTTTGCTGAAGCTTTCTTT. This gives the protein CASSPVSGFAEAFF.